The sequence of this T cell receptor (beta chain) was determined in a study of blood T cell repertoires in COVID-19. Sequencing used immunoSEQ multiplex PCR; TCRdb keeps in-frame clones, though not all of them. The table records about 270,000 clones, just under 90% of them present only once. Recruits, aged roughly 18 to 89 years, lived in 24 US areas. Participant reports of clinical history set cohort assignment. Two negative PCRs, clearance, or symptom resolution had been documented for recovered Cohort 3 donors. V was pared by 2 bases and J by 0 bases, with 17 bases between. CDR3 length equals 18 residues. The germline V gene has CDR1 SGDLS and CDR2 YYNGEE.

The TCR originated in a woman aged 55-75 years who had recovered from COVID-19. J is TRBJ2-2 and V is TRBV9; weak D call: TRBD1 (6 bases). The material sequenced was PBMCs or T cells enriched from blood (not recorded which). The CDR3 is CASSVGHLRPPNTGELFF. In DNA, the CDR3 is TGTGCCAGCAGCGTGGGACATCTAAGACCACCGAACACCGGGGAGCTGTTTTTT.